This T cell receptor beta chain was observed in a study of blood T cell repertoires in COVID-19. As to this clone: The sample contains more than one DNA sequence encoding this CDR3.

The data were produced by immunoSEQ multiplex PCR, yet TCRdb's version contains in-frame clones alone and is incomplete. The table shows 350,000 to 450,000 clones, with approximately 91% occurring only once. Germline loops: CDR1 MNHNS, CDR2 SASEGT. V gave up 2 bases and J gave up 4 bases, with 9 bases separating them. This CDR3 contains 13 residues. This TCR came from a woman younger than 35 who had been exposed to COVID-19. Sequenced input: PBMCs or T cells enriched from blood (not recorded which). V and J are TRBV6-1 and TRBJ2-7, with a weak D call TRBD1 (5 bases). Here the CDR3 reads CASSERQGYEQYF. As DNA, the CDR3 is TGTGCCAGCAGTGAACGCCAGGGTTACGAGCAGTACTTC.